A selection of T cell receptor beta chains follows, all from one sample in a study of CD8 T cells in Susac syndrome. TCRdb reprocessed the immunoSEQ multiplex PCR reads with MiXCR, giving one entry per CDR3 protein. Counted here are 100,000 or so distinct CDR3 sequences, roughly 94% occurring once; the ten biggest clones make up about 0.3%. The source material was CD4+ T cells from PBMCs. Receptor source: a human donor with Susac syndrome. Each CDR3 is given without its conserved first and last residue.

v_call cdr3_aa
TRBV6-5 ASSTPGGTYEQY
TRBV3-1 ASSQGQGAYEQF
TRBV20-1 SARAAREQY
TRBV7-8 ASSYAEGEVIYEQY
TRBV5-1 ASRIGGNSPLH
TRBV12-3/TRBV12-4 ASSPGLAGIGEQF
TRBV7-2 ASSSQGSLSYNEQF
TRBV20-1 SARLAGGQF
TRBV5-6 ASSGGTGTQPQH
TRBV6-5 ASRQGVNTEAF
TRBV7-2 ASSLARQETQY
TRBV2 ASSEAGETQY
TRBV2 ASSTLRGQNSPLH
TRBV30 AWTRLAGPTTGELF
TRBV27 ASGTSGYNQPQH
TRBV12-3/TRBV12-4 ASGTGGLGELF
TRBV12-2 ASRLAVVPLNTEAF
TRBV5-1 ASSLAGGKTDTQY
TRBV27 ASSKREADTQY
TRBV9 ASPNYEQY
TRBV20-1 SHPFRTGRRGAETQY
TRBV29-1 SSSGGESYEQY
TRBV5-4 ASSAPGRSQETQY
TRBV24-1 ATSEAGGTTDTQY
TRBV4-2 ASSQDPAGNYNEQF
TRBV30 AWSEGIRDEKLF
TRBV30 AWSYRTYTDTQY
TRBV19 ASRLAGAFTDTQY
TRBV9 ASSPGRKQY
TRBV7-2 ASSLAVGAGGPREQY
TRBV9 ASSVGQINQPQH